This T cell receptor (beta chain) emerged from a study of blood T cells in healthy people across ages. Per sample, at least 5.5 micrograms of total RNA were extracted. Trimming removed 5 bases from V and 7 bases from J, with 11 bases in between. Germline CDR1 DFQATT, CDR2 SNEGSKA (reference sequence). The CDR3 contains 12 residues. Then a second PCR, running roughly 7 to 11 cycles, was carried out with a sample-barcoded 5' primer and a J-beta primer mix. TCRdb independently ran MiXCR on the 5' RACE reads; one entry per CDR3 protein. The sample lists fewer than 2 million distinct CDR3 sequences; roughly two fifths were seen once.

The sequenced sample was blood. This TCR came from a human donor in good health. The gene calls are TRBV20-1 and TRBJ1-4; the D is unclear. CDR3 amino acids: CSALQSVEKLFF. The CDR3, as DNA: TGCAGTGCTCTGCAGAGCGTTGAAAAACTGTTTTTT.